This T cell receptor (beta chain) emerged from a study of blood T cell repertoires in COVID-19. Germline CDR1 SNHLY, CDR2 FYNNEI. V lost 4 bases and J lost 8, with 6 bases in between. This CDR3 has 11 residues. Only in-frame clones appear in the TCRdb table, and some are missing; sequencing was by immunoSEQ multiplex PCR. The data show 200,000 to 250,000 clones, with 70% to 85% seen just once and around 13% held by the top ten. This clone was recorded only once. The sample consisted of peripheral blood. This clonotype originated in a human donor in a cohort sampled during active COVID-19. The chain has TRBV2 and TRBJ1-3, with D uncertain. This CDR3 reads CASSVHDTIYF. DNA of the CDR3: TGTGCCAGCAGTGTACACGACACCATATATTTT.